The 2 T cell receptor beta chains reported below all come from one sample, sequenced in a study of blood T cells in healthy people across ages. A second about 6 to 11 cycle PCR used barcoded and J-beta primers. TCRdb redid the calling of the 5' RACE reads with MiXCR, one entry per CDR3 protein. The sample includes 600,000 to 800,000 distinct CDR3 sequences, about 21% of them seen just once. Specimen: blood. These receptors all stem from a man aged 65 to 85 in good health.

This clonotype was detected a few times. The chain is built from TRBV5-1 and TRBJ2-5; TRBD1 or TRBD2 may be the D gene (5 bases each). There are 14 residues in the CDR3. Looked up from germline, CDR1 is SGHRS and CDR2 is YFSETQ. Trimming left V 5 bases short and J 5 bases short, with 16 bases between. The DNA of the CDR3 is TGCGCCAGCAGTAGAGATGGGGGACCGGAGACCCAGTACTTC. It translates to CASSRDGGPETQYF.

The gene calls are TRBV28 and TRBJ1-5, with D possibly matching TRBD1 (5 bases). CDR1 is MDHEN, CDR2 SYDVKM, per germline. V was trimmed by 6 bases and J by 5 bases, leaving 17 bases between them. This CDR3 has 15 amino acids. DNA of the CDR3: TGTGCCAGCAGGATTGCGGGGGTTGCGGATCAGCCCCAGCATTTT. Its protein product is CASRIAGVADQPQHF.